The T cell receptor (beta chain) described here comes from a study of shared clonotypes between healthy human individuals. Regarding the study as a whole: What rarefaction showed was incomplete sorted-subset sequencing despite large depth. In four donors, around 5.5% of naive CD4 clonotypes appeared in common.

The repertoire was sequenced with immunoSEQ multiplex PCR; TCRdb's copy has only in-frame clones and lacks some. The table lists about 1 million clones, about 75% of them singletons. The germline CDR1 and CDR2 sequences are SGHTA and FQGNSA. This CDR3 contains 15 residues. V was pared by 6 bases and J by 7 bases, with 16 bases between. This clone showed up many times. Its antigen is as yet unknown. The specimen sequenced was memory CD4+ T cells sorted from blood. The subset here: CD45RA-negative fraction. The sequence was obtained from a man aged 18 to 29 in good health. The J gene is TRBJ1-6, the V gene TRBV7-2; D is possibly TRBD1 (5 bases). CDR3 in DNA: TGTGCCAGCAGACCCACCCGGGGCGCAAATTCACCCCTCCACTTT. It translates to CASRPTRGANSPLHF. Full variable domain (rest looked up from reference TRBV7-2 and TRBJ1-6): GAGVSQSPSNKVTEKGKDVELRCDPISGHTALYWYRQSLGQGLEFLIYFQGNSAPDKSGLPSDRFSAERTGGSVSTLTIQRTQQEDSAVYLCASRPTRGANSPLHFGNGTRLTVT.